The sample holds a few counts of the clone carrying this TCR beta chain. With 5 bases removed from V and 3 bases from J, the gap between germline ends came to 7 bases. From germline, CDR1 is SGHAT and CDR2 FQNNGV. The CDR3 runs to 12 residues. This sample was taken from a study of blood T cell repertoires in COVID-19. On the study more broadly: Acute-phase and convalescent COVID-19 samples originated in the United States, Italy and Spain.

Profiled with immunoSEQ multiplex PCR; TCRdb holds only in-frame clones, not every one. The sample shows approximately 670,000 clones, 70% to 90% of them seen only once. The V and J genes are TRBV11-2 and TRBJ1-2; no clear D gene. Input material: peripheral blood. This receptor was taken from a woman younger than 35 with acute or convalescent COVID-19. The CDR3 DNA reads as TGTGCCAGCAGCCCCGGGGACTATGGCTACACCTTC. It codes for CASSPGDYGYTF.